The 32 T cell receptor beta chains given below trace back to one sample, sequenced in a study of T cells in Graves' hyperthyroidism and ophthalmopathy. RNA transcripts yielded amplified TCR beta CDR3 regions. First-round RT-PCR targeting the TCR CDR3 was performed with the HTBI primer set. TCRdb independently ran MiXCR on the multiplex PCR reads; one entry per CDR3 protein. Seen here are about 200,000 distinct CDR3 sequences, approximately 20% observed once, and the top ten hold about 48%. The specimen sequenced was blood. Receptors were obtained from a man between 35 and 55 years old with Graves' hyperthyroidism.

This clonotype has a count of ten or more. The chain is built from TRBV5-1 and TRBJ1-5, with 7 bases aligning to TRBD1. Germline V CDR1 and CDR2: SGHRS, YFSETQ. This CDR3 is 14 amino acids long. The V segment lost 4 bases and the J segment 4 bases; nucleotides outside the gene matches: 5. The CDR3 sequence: CASSQGTDNQPQHF. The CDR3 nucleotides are TGCGCCAGCAGCCAGGGGACAGATAATCAGCCCCAGCATTTT.

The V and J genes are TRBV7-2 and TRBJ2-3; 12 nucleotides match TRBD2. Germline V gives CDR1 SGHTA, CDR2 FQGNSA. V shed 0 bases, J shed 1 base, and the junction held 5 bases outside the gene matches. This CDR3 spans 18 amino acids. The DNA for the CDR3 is TGTGCCAGCAGCTTAGCCTCACTAGCGGGGGGCCGCACAGATACGCAGTATTTT. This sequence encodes CASSLASLAGGRTDTQYF.

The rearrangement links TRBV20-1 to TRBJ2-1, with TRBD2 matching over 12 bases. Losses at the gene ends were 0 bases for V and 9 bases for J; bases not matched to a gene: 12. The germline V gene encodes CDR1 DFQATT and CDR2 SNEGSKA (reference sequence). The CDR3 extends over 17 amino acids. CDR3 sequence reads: CSARDSRLAGGEGEQFF. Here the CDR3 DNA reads TGCAGTGCTAGAGATTCGAGGCTAGCGGGGGGGGAGGGTGAGCAGTTCTTC.

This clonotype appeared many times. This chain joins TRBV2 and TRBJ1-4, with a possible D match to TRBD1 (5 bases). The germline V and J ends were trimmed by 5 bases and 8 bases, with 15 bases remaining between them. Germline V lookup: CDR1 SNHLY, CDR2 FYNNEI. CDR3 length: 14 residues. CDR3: CASSPSWTWEKLFF. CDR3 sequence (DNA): TGTGCCAGCAGTCCCTCATGGACATGGGAAAAACTGTTTTTT.

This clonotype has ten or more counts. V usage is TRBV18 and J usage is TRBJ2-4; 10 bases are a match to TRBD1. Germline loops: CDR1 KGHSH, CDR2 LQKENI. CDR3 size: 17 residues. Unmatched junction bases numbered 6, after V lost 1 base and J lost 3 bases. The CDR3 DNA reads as TGTGCCAGCTCACCACGACAGGGGGCTACCCACAAAAACATTCAGTACTTC. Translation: CASSPRQGATHKNIQYF.

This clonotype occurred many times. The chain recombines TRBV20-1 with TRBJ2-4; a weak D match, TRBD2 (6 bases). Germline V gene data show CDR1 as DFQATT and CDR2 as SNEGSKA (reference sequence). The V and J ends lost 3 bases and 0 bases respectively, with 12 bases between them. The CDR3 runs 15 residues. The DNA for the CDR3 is TGCAGTGCTAGGCCCTGGGGACTAGCCAAAAACATTCAGTACTTC. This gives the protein CSARPWGLAKNIQYF.

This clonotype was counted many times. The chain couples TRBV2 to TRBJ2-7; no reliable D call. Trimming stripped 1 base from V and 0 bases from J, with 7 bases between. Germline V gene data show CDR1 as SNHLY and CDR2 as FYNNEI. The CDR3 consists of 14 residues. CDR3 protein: CASSEGRSSYEQYF. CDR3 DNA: TGTGCCAGCAGTGAAGGGCGCTCCTCCTACGAGCAGTACTTC.

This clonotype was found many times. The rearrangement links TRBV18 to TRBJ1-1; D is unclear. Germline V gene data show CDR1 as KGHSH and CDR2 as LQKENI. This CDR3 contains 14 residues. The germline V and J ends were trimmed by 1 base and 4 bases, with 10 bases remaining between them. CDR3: CASSPRVTATEAFF. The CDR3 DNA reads TGTGCCAGCTCACCACGGGTTACGGCCACTGAAGCTTTCTTT.

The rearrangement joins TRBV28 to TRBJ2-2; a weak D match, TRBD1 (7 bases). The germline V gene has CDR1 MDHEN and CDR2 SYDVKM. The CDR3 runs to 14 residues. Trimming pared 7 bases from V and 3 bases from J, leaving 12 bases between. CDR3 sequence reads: CASIPGGHTGELFF. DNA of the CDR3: TGTGCCAGCATCCCAGGGGGGCACACCGGGGAGCTGTTTTTT. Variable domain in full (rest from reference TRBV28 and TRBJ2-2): DVKVTQSSRYLVKRTGEKVFLECVQDMDHENMFWYRQDPGLGLRLIYFSYDVKMKEKGDIPEGYSVSREKKERFSLILESASTNQTSMYLCASIPGGHTGELFFGEGSRLTVL.

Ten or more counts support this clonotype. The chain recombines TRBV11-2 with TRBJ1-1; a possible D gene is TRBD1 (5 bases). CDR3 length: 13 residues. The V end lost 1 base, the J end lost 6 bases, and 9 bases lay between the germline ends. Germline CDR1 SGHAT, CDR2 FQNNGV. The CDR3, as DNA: TGTGCCAGCAGCTTAGTAGGGACGGCTGAAGCTTTCTTT. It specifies CASSLVGTAEAFF. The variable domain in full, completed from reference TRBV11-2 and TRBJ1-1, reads EAGVAQSPRYKIIEKRQSVAFWCNPISGHATLYWYQQILGQGPKLLIQFQNNGVVDDSQLPKDRFSAERLKGVDSTLKIQPAKLEDSAVYLCASSLVGTAEAFFGQGTRLTVV.

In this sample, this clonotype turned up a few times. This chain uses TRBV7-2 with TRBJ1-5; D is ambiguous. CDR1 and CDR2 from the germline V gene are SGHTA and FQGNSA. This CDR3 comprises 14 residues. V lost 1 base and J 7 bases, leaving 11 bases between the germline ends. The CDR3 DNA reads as TGTGCCAGCAGCTTAGAGACTAGTGGCCAGCCCCAGCATTTT. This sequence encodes CASSLETSGQPQHF.

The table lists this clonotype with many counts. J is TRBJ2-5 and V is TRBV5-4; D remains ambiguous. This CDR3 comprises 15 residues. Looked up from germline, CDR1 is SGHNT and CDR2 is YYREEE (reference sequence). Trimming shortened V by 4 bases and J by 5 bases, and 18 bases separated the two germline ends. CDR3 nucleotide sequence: TGTGCCAGCAGCCCGACGGGTGGGGTTGCGGAGACCCAGTACTTC. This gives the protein CASSPTGGVAETQYF.

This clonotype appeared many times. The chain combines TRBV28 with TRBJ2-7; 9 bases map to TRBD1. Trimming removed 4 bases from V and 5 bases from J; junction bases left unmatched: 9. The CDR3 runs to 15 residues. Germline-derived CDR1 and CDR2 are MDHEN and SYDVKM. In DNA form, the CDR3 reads TGTGCCAGCAGTTCCCTGACAGGGGGGGCGGACGAGCAGTACTTC. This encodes CASSSLTGGADEQYF.

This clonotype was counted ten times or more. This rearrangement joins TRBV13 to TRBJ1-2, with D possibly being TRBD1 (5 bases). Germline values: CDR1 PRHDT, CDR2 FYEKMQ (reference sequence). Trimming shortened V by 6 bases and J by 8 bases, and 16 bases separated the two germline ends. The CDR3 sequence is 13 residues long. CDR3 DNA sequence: TGTGCCAGCAGGAAAGAAAATAAGGGGGGCTACACCTTC. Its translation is CASRKENKGGYTF.

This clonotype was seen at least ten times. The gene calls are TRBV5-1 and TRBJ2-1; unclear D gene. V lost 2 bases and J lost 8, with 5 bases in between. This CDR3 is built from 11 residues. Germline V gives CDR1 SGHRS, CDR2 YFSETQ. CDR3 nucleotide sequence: TGCGCCAGCAGCTTTGGCGATGAGCAGTTCTTC. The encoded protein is CASSFGDEQFF.

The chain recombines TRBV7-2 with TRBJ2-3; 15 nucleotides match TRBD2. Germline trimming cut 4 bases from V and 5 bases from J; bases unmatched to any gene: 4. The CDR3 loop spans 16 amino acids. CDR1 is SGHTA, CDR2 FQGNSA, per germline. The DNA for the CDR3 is TGTGCCAGCAGCTACGGACTAGCGGGGGGGCAAGATACGCAGTATTTT. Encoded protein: CASSYGLAGGQDTQYF.

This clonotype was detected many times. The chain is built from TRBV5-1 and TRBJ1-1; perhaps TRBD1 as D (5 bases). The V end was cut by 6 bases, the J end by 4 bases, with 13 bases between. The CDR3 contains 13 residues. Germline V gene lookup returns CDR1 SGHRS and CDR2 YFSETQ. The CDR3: CASNLQGSTEAFF. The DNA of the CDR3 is TGCGCCAGCAACCTTCAGGGAAGCACTGAAGCTTTCTTT.

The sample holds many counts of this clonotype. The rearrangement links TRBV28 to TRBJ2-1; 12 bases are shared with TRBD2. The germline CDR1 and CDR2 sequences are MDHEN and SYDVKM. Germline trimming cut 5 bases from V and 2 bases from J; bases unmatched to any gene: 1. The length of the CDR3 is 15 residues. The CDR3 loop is CASSRLAGAYNEQFF. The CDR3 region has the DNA TGTGCCAGCAGTCGACTAGCGGGGGCCTACAATGAGCAGTTCTTC.

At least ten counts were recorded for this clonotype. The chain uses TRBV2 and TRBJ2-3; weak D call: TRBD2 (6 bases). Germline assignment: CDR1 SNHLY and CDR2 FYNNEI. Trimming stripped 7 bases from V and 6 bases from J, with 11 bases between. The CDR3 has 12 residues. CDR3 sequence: CASKGSGDTQYF. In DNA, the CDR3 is TGTGCCAGCAAAGGGAGCGGGGATACGCAGTATTTT.

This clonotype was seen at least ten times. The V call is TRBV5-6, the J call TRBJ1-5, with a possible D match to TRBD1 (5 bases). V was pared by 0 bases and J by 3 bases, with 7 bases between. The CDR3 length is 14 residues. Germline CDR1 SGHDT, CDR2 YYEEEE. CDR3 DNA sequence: TGTGCCAGCAGCTTGGGGGGGAACAATCAGCCCCAGCATTTT. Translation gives CASSLGGNNQPQHF.

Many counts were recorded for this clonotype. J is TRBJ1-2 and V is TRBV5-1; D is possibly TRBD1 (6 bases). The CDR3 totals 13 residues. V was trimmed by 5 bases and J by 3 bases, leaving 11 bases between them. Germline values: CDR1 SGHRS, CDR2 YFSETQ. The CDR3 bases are TGCGCCAGCAGTCAACAGGGACACTATGGCTACACCTTC. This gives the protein CASSQQGHYGYTF.

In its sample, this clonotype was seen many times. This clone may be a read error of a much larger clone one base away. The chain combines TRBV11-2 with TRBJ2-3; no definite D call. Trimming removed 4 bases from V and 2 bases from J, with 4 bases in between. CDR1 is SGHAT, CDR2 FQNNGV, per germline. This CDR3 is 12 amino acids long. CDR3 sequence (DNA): TGTGCCAGCAGCTGTTTCACAGATACGCAGTATTTT. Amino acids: CASSCFTDTQYF.

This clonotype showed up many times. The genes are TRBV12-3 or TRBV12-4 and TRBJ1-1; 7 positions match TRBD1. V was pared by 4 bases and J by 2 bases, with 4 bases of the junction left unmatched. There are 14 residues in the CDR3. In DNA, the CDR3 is TGTGCCAGCAGTTCGACAGGGCTTAACACTGAAGCTTTCTTT. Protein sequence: CASSSTGLNTEAFF.

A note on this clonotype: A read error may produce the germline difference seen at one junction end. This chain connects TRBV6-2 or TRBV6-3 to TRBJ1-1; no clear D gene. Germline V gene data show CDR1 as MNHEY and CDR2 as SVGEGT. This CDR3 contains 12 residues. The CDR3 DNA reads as TGTGCCAACAGTTACATAAACACTGAAGCTTTCTTT. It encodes CANSYINTEAFF.

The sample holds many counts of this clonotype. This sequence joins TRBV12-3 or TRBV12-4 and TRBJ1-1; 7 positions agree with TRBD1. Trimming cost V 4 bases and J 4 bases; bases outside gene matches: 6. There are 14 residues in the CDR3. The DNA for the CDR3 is TGTGCCAGCAGTTACAGGACAGGCCTCACTGAAGCTTTCTTT. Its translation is CASSYRTGLTEAFF.

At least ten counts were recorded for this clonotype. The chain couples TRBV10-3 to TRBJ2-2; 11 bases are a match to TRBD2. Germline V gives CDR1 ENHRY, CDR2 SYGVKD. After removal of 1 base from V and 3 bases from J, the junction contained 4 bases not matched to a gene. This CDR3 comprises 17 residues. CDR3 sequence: CAISEFSGGADTGELFF. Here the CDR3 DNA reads TGTGCCATCAGTGAGTTTAGCGGGGGGGCCGACACCGGGGAGCTGTTTTTT.

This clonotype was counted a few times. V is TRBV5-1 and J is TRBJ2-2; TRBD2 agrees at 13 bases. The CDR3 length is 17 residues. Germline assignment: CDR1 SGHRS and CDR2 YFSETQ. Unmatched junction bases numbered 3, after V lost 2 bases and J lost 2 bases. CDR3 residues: CASSFRTSGGNTGELFF. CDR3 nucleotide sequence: TGCGCCAGCAGCTTCAGGACTAGCGGGGGAAACACCGGGGAGCTGTTTTTT. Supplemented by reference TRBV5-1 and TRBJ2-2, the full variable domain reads KAGVTQTPRYLIKTRGQQVTLSCSPISGHRSVSWYQQTPGQGLQFLFEYFSETQRNKGNFPGRFSGRQFSNSRSEMNVSTLELGDSALYLCASSFRTSGGNTGELFFGEGSRLTVL.

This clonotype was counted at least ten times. Here the CDR3 reads CASSLSAGGDNQPQHF. The CDR3 nucleotides read TGCGCCAGCAGCTTGTCGGCCGGGGGTGACAATCAGCCCCAGCATTTT. The chain uses TRBV5-1 and TRBJ1-5, with TRBD1 as a possible D gene (5 bases). Germline V CDR1 and CDR2: SGHRS, YFSETQ. The CDR3 covers 16 residues. V was cut by 1 base and J by 3 bases, with 14 bases left in between. Drawing the rest from reference TRBV5-1 and TRBJ1-5, the complete variable domain is KAGVTQTPRYLIKTRGQQVTLSCSPISGHRSVSWYQQTPGQGLQFLFEYFSETQRNKGNFPGRFSGRQFSNSRSEMNVSTLELGDSALYLCASSLSAGGDNQPQHFGDGTRLSIL.

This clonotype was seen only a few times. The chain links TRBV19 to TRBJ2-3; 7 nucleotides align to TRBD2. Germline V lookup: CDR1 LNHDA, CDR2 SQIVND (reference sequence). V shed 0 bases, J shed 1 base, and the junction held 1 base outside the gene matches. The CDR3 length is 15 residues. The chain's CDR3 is CASSIEGRGTDTQYF. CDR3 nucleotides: TGTGCCAGTAGTATAGAGGGGAGGGGCACAGATACGCAGTATTTT.

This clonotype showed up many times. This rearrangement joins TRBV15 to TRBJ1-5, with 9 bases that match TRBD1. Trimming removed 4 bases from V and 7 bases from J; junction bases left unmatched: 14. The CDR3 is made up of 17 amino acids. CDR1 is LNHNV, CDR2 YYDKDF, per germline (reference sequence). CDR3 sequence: CATSTGGDRVWEQPQHF. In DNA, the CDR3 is TGTGCCACCAGCACAGGGGGGGACAGGGTATGGGAACAGCCCCAGCATTTT.

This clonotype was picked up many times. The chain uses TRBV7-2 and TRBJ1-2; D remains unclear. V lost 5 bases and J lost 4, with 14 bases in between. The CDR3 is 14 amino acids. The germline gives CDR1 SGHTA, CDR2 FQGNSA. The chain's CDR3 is CASSPSTNSYGYTF. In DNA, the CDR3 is TGTGCCAGCAGCCCATCCACCAACAGCTATGGCTACACCTTC.

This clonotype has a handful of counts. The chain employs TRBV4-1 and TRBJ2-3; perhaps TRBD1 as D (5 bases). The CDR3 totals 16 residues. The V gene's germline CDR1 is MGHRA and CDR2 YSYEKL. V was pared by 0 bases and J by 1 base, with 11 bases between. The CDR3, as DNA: TGCGCCAGCAGCCAAGATCAGGGATTTGGCACAGATACGCAGTATTTT. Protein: CASSQDQGFGTDTQYF.